A selection of T cell receptor beta chains follows, all from one sample in a study of radiotherapy plus CTLA-4 blockade in lung cancer. Data came from immunoSEQ multiplex PCR; TCRdb stores just in-frame clones and leaves some out. The data contain about 98,000 clones, roughly four fifths of them singletons. The sample in question was peripheral blood, obtained from a patient treated with radiotherapy plus ipilimumab. The receptors were sampled from a human donor with non-small cell lung cancer who had a partial response to radiotherapy plus ipilimumab. Both conserved end residues are part of each CDR3. D genes are given only for firm matches. Size is omitted from some rows. Given values are once, few, many or a class for expanded clones.

D	V	J	size	CDR3	DNA
TRBD1	TRBV7-9	TRBJ1-3	few	CASSLTGAGNTIYF	TGTGCCAGCAGTTTGACAGGGGCCGGAAACACCATATATTTT
TRBD2	TRBV9	TRBJ2-3	-	CASSVGAGVTDTQYF	TGTGCCAGCAGCGTAGGGGCGGGAGTTACAGATACGCAGTATTTT
TRBD2	TRBV5-1	TRBJ2-5	-	CASSHRLAGGVETQYF	TGCGCCAGCAGCCACCGACTAGCGGGAGGGGTTGAGACCCAGTACTTC
TRBD1	TRBV6-5	TRBJ1-2	few	CASSYAGQGGYGYTF	TGTGCCAGCAGTTACGCGGGACAGGGGGGGTATGGCTACACCTTC
TRBD2	TRBV7-3	TRBJ2-7	-	CASSPGLAGVEQYF	TGTGCCAGCAGCCCGGGACTAGCGGGAGTCGAGCAGTACTTC
TRBD2	TRBV14	TRBJ2-3	-	CASSPGGSINTQYF	TGTGCCAGCTCACCTGGCGGGAGTATAAATACGCAGTATTTT
TRBD2	TRBV11-3	TRBJ2-7	-	CASSSGGPLYEQYF	TGTGCCAGCAGCTCGGGGGGACCCCTCTACGAGCAGTACTTC
-	TRBV19	TRBJ1-2	-	CASSNRSREGYTF	TGTGCCAGTAGTAATCGAAGCAGGGAAGGCTACACCTTC
TRBD1	TRBV28	TRBJ2-2	-	CASSLRQGAGTGELFF	TGTGCCAGCAGCCTCCGACAGGGGGCGGGTACCGGGGAGCTGTTTTTT
-	TRBV18	TRBJ1-4	-	CASSPALDSEKLFF	TGTGCCAGCTCACCGGCTTTGGACTCGGAAAAACTGTTTTTT
-	TRBV28	TRBJ2-7	-	CASSFGRLAYEQYF	TGTGCCAGCAGTTTCGGCCGGCTAGCCTACGAGCAGTACTTC
-	TRBV6-1	TRBJ1-1	-	CASSHPGQGTEAFF	TGTGCCAGCAGTCATCCCGGGCAGGGCACTGAAGCTTTCTTT
-	TRBV29-1	TRBJ2-5	few	CSVGGSSWETQYF	TGCAGCGTTGGCGGGTCTTCGTGGGAGACCCAGTACTTC
-	TRBV7-8	TRBJ2-3	-	CASSLIYGRGTDTQYF	TGTGCCAGCAGCTTAATATACGGGAGAGGTACAGATACGCAGTATTTT
-	TRBV4-1	TRBJ1-5	-	CASSQDPSGRGNQPQHF	TGCGCCAGCAGCCAAGATCCCTCGGGGAGGGGCAATCAGCCCCAGCATTTT
TRBD1	TRBV7-2	TRBJ1-5	-	CASSSMTGALNQPQHF	TGTGCCAGCAGCTCTATGACAGGGGCCCTTAATCAGCCCCAGCATTTT
TRBD1	TRBV5-1	TRBJ1-3	-	CASSLGQGAGNTIYF	TGCGCCAGCAGCTTGGGACAGGGCGCCGGAAACACCATATATTTT
-	TRBV6-1	TRBJ1-5	-	CASSEFWNGVNQPQHF	TGTGCCAGCAGTGAATTTTGGAACGGAGTCAATCAGCCCCAGCATTTT
TRBD2	TRBV9	TRBJ2-3	-	CASSVGLAGGPADTQYF	TGTGCCAGCAGCGTAGGACTAGCGGGAGGGCCCGCAGATACGCAGTATTTT
-	TRBV10-3	TRBJ1-1	once	CAISAGASENTEAFF	TGTGCCATCAGCGCCGGGGCTAGCGAGAACACTGAAGCTTTCTTT
-	TRBV7-2	TRBJ2-3	-	CASSLEARGTDTQYF	TGTGCCAGCAGCTTAGAGGCACGGGGCACAGATACGCAGTATTTT
-	TRBV10-3	TRBJ2-1	-	CAITGRGNNEQFF	TGTGCCATCACGGGCAGGGGTAACAATGAGCAGTTCTTC
-	TRBV28	TRBJ2-2	-	CASSPASVPHTGELFF	TGTGCCAGCAGTCCCGCTAGCGTCCCCCACACCGGGGAGCTGTTTTTT
TRBD1	TRBV7-3	TRBJ2-1	-	CASSLNRGPYPTSYNEQFF	TGTGCCAGCAGCTTAAACAGGGGGCCCTACCCCACCTCCTACAATGAGCAGTTCTTC
-	TRBV6-1	TRBJ2-7	-	CASTPLYSYEQYF	TGTGCCAGCACCCCGTTATACTCCTACGAGCAGTACTTC
TRBD1	TRBV19	TRBJ1-5	-	CASRKDRVGNQPQHF	TGTGCCAGTAGAAAAGACAGGGTTGGCAATCAGCCCCAGCATTTT
-	TRBV2	TRBJ1-2	-	CASFETRRNYGYTF	TGTGCCAGCTTCGAGACACGGCGTAACTATGGCTACACCTTC
TRBD2	TRBV7-9	TRBJ2-5	-	CASSGMLAGEETQYF	TGTGCCAGCAGCGGGATGCTAGCGGGAGAAGAGACCCAGTACTTC
-	TRBV7-9	TRBJ1-2	-	CASSPDIPGYTF	TGTGCCAGCAGCCCGGACATCCCGGGCTACACCTTC
TRBD2	TRBV5-1	TRBJ2-1	-	CASSSTSGEGQFF	TGCGCCAGCAGCTCGACTAGCGGCGAGGGGCAGTTCTTC
-	TRBV7-9	TRBJ1-1	-	CASSFEGHFNTEAFF	TGTGCCAGCAGCTTCGAGGGACATTTTAACACTGAAGCTTTCTTT
-	TRBV6-1	TRBJ1-5	-	CASSPGQFQPQHF	TGTGCCAGCAGTCCAGGACAGTTCCAGCCCCAGCATTTT
-	TRBV10-3	TRBJ2-1	once	CAISAQMIWDEQFF	TGTGCCATCAGTGCACAGATGATTTGGGATGAGCAGTTCTTC
-	TRBV5-8	TRBJ1-5	once	CASTWEGGSQPQHF	TGTGCCAGCACTTGGGAGGGGGGCAGTCAGCCCCAGCATTTT
-	TRBV7-3	TRBJ2-1	-	CASSPRRGLFNEQFF	TGTGCCAGCAGCCCCAGACGGGGATTATTCAATGAGCAGTTCTTC
-	TRBV14	TRBJ2-7	-	CASSRDFSSYEQYF	TGTGCCAGCAGTCGGGACTTCAGCTCCTACGAGCAGTACTTC
-	TRBV7-8	TRBJ1-5	once	CASSKRWDTRGDQPQHF	TGTGCCAGCAGCAAAAGATGGGACACCCGGGGGGATCAGCCCCAGCATTTT
-	TRBV7-2	TRBJ2-7	-	CASSLRPGDEQYF	TGTGCCAGCAGCTTACGGCCGGGGGACGAGCAGTACTTC
TRBD2	TRBV11-2	TRBJ2-4	-	CASSSGLEVIQYF	TGTGCCAGCAGCTCGGGACTAGAGGTCATTCAGTACTTC